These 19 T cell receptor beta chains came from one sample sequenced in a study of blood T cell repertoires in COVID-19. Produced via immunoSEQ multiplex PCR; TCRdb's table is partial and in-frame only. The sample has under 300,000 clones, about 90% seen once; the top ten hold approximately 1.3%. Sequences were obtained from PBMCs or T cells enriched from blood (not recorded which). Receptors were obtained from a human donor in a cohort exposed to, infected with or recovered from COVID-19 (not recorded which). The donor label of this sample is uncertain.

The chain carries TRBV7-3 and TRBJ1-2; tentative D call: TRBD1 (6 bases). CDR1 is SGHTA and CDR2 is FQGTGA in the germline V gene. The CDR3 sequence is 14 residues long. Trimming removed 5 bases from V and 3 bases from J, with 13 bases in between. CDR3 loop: CASSEDRMYYGYTF. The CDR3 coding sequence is TGTGCCAGCAGCGAGGACAGAATGTACTATGGCTACACCTTC.

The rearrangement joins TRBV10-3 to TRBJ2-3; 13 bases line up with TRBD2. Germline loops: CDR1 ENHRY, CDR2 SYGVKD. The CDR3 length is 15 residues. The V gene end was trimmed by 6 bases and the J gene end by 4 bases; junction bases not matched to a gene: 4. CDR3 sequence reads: CAIRQLAGGPDTQYF. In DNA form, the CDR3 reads TGTGCCATCAGGCAACTAGCGGGGGGGCCAGATACGCAGTATTTT.

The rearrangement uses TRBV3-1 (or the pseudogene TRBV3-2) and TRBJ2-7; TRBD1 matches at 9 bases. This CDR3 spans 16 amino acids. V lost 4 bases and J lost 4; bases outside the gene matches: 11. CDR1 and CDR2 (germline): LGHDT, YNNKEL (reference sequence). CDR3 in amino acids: CASSLTSGTGIYEQYF. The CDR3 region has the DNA TGTGCCAGCAGCCTAACCTCCGGGACAGGGATATACGAGCAGTACTTC.

The CDR3: CASRLGQRNSPLHF. The CDR3, as DNA: TGTGCCAGCAGATTGGGACAGCGTAATTCACCCCTCCACTTT. The J gene is TRBJ1-6, the V gene TRBV27; TRBD1 aligns across 7 bases. Germline CDR1 is MNHEY and CDR2 is SMNVEV (reference sequence). The CDR3 loop spans 14 amino acids. V gave up 6 bases and J gave up 6 bases; unmatched junction bases: 5.

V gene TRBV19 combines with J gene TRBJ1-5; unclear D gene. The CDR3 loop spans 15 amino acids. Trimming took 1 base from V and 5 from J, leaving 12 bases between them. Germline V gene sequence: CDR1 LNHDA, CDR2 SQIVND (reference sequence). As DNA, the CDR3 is TGTGCCAGTAGTATAGCGGGGTTTAGGTATCAGCCCCAGCATTTT. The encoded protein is CASSIAGFRYQPQHF.

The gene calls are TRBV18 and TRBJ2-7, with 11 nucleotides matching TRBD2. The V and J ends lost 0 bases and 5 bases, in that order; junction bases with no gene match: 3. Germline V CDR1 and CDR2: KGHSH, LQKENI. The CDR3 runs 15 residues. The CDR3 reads CASSPPGLADNEQYF. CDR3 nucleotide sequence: TGTGCCAGCTCACCACCGGGACTAGCGGACAACGAGCAGTACTTC.

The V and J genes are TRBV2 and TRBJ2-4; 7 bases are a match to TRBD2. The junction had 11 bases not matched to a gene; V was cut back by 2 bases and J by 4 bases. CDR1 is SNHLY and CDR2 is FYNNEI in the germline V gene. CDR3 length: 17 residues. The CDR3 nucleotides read TGTGCCAGCAGTGAATTAAGAGGTCACGGGGGGAAAAACATTCAGTACTTC. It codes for CASSELRGHGGKNIQYF.

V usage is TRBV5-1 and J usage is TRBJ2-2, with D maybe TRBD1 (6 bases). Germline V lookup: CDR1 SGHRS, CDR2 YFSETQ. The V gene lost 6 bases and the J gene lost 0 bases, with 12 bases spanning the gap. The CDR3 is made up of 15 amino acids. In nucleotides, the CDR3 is TGCGCCAGCACCCTATGGACAGCGAACACCGGGGAGCTGTTTTTT. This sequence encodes CASTLWTANTGELFF. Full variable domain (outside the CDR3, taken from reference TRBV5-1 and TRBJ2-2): KAGVTQTPRYLIKTRGQQVTLSCSPISGHRSVSWYQQTPGQGLQFLFEYFSETQRNKGNFPGRFSGRQFSNSRSEMNVSTLELGDSALYLCASTLWTANTGELFFGEGSRLTVL.

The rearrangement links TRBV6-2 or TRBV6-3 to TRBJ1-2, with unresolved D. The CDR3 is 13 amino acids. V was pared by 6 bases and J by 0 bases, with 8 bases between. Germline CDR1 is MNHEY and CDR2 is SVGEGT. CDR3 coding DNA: TGTGCCAGCAGCCTGAGGGCTAACTATGGCTACACCTTC. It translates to CASSLRANYGYTF.

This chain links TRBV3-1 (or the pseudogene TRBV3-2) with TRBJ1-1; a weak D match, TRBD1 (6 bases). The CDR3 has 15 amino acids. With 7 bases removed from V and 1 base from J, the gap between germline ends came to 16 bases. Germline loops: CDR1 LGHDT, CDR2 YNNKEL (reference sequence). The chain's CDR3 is CASTPISRGNTEAFF. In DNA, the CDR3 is TGTGCCAGCACCCCTATATCCAGGGGGAACACTGAAGCTTTCTTT.

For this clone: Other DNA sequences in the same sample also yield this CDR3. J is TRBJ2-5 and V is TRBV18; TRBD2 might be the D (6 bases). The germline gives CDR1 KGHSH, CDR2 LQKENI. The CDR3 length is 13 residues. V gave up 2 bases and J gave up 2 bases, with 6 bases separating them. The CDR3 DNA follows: TGTGCCAGCTCACCAGGACTACAAGAGACCCAGTACTTC. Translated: CASSPGLQETQYF.

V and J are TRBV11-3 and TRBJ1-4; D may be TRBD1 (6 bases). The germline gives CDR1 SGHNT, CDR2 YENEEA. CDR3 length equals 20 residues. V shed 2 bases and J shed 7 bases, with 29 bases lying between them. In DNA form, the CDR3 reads TGTGCCAGCAGCTTAAAGGGGTGTAGGGGGGGATCTGGTATCAGTGAAAAACTGTTTTTT. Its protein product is CASSLKGCRGGSGISEKLFF. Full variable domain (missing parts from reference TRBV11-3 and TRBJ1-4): EAGVVQSPRYKIIEKKQPVAFWCNPISGHNTLYWYLQNLGQGPELLIRYENEEAVDDSQLPKDRFSAERLKGVDSTLKIQPAELGDSAVYLCASSLKGCRGGSGISEKLFFGSGTQLSVL.

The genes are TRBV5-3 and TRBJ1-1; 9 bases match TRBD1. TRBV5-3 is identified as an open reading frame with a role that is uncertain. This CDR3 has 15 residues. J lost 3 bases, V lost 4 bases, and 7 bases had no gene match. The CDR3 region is CARSLDRGLDTEAFF. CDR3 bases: TGTGCCAGAAGCCTAGACAGGGGGTTGGACACTGAAGCTTTCTTT.

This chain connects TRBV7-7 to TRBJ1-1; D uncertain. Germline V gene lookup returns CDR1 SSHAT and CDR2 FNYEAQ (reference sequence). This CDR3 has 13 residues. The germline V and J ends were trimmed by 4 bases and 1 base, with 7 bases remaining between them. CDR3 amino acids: CASSSQENTEAFF. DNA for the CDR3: TGTGCCAGCAGCTCGCAGGAGAACACTGAAGCTTTCTTT.

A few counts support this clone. The CDR3 spells CASTRDYSYEQYF. CDR3 in DNA: TGTGCCAGCACGCGGGACTACTCCTACGAGCAGTACTTC. The chain recombines TRBV2 with TRBJ2-7; 7 bases map to TRBD2. Germline V gene lookup returns CDR1 SNHLY and CDR2 FYNNEI. V was clipped by 7 bases and J by 0 bases; unmatched bases: 3. CDR3 length: 13 amino acids.

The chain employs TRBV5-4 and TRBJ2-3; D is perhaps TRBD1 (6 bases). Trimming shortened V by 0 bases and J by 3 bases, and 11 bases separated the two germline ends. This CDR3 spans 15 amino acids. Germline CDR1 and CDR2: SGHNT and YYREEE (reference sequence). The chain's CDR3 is CASSLVGTPTDTQYF. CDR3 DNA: TGTGCCAGCAGCTTGGTGGGGACACCGACAGATACGCAGTATTTT.

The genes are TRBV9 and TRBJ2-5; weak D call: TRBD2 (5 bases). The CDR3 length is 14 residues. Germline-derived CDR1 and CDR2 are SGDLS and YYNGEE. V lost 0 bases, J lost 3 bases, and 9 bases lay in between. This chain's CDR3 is CASSVADGEETQYF. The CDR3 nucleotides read TGTGCCAGCAGCGTAGCTGACGGGGAAGAGACCCAGTACTTC.

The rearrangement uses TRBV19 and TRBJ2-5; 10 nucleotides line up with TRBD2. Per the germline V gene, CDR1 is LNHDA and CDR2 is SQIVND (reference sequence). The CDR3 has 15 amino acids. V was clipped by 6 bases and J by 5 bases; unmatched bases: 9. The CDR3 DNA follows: TGTGCCAGTAGCCCAGCGGGGGGGCCGCTGGAGACCCAGTACTTC. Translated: CASSPAGGPLETQYF.

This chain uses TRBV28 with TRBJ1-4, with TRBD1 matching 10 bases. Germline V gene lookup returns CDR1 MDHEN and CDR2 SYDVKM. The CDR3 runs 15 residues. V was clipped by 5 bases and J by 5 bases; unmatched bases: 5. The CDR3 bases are TGTGCCAGCAGTCCTCGGACAGGGGGGAATGAAAAACTGTTTTTT. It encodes CASSPRTGGNEKLFF.